This T cell receptor beta chain was sequenced for a study of shared clonotypes between healthy human individuals. Profiled with immunoSEQ multiplex PCR; TCRdb holds only in-frame clones, not every one. In the table there are 2 million to 2.5 million clones, 92% of which are singletons. Trimming took off 5 bases at V and 2 bases at J, with 8 bases between the two ends. Germline-derived CDR1 and CDR2 are SGHDT and YYEEEE. The CDR3 length is 12 residues. Material: naive CD4+ T cells from PBMCs. The subset denotes: CD45RA+ positively selected. The V gene is TRBV5-6, the J gene TRBJ2-7; D might be TRBD1 or TRBD2, each matching 5 bases. This receptor was taken from a young man in good health. Some clones in this sample may be carry-over from other donors' samples. The CDR3 loop is CASSSGPYEQYF. The CDR3 DNA reads TGTGCCAGCAGTTCGGGACCCTACGAGCAGTACTTC.